The 30 T cell receptor beta chains below come from one sample, sequenced in a study of glioma-infiltrating T cells after dendritic cell vaccination. The method was immunoSEQ multiplex PCR; TCRdb's version includes in-frame clones alone and lacks a portion of them. The sample yields about 100,000 clones, 65% to 85% seen once. Time point in this sample: after dendritic cell vaccination, including at tumor progression/relapse. The sequenced sample was blood, obtained after dendritic cell vaccination. These receptors all stem from a human donor with glioblastoma.

V and J are TRBV28 and TRBJ2-7; 10 bases are a match to TRBD2. The CDR3 runs 15 residues. Germline CDR1 is MDHEN and CDR2 is SYDVKM. Germline trimming cut 2 bases from V and 5 bases from J; bases unmatched to any gene: 6. The CDR3 loop is CASSLPAGGRDEQYF. In DNA, the CDR3 is TGTGCCAGCAGTTTACCAGCGGGAGGGCGGGACGAGCAGTACTTC. The full variable domain, rest sourced from reference TRBV28 and TRBJ2-7, is DVKVTQSSRYLVKRTGEKVFLECVQDMDHENMFWYRQDPGLGLRLIYFSYDVKMKEKGDIPEGYSVSREKKERFSLILESASTNQTSMYLCASSLPAGGRDEQYFGPGTRLTVT.

In this sample, this clone turned up a few times. The J gene is TRBJ1-2, the V gene TRBV4-2, with D perhaps TRBD1 (5 bases). The CDR3 is 13 residues long. Germline V gene sequence: CDR1 LGHNA, CDR2 YNFKEQ. V was trimmed by 3 bases and J by 4 bases, leaving 9 bases between them. The CDR3 region is CASSHGTSYGYTF. CDR3 in DNA: TGTGCCAGCAGCCACGGGACTTCCTATGGCTACACCTTC.

The CDR3 sequence: CASSVEALSQPQHF. The CDR3 region has the DNA TGTGCCAGCAGTGTTGAGGCCCTGTCTCAGCCCCAGCATTTT. This chain connects TRBV6-4 to TRBJ1-5; D not resolved. Deletions cut 4 bases from V and 6 bases from J, with 13 bases between. Germline-derived CDR1 and CDR2 are MRHNA and SNTAGT. CDR3 length: 14 amino acids.

This clone came up a few times. The genes are TRBV7-3 and TRBJ2-7, with 8 bases lining up with TRBD2. With V trimmed by 5 bases and J by 9 bases, 18 bases remained unmatched. CDR3 size: 16 residues. CDR1 is SGHTA and CDR2 is FQGTGA in the germline V gene. In DNA form, the CDR3 reads TGTGCCAGCAGCCTAGCTTCGAGACTAGCGAGATCGGTGCAGTACTTC. Translating gives CASSLASRLARSVQYF.

The chain recombines TRBV5-1 with TRBJ2-7; 14 bases align to TRBD2. This CDR3 region has 16 residues. In germline, CDR1 is SGHRS, CDR2 YFSETQ. Unmatched junction bases numbered 5, after V lost 0 bases and J lost 6 bases. The CDR3 bases are TGCGCCAGCAGCTTGGGGGGACTAGCGGGAGTAAGCGAGCAGTACTTC. It is translated as CASSLGGLAGVSEQYF.

The J gene is TRBJ1-3, the V gene TRBV6-6; maybe TRBD1 (6 bases). The CDR3 extends over 15 amino acids. With 7 bases removed from V and 0 bases from J, the gap between germline ends came to 13 bases. In germline, CDR1 is MNHNY, CDR2 SVGAGI (reference sequence). Here the CDR3 reads CASTRTGLSGNTIYF. The DNA for the CDR3 is TGTGCCAGCACCCGCACAGGGCTCTCTGGAAACACCATATATTTT.

In nucleotides, the CDR3 is TGTGCCACGGAAGGGACAGCCATGAACACTGAAGCTTTCTTT. Protein product: CATEGTAMNTEAFF. The J gene is TRBJ1-1, the V gene TRBV6-1, with 7 bases identical to TRBD1. CDR1 is MNHNS, CDR2 SASEGT, per germline. The CDR3 runs 14 residues. V dropped 10 bases and J dropped 0; count of bases not matched to a gene: 8.

The chain joins TRBV6-5 to TRBJ1-1; D call uncertain. Per germline, CDR1 MNHEY and CDR2 SVGAGI. CDR3 size: 13 residues. V was pared by 5 bases and J by 1 base, with 8 bases between. The CDR3: CASSRGRNTEAFF. Written as DNA, the CDR3 is TGTGCCAGCAGTCGCGGTCGGAACACTGAAGCTTTCTTT.

This clone was observed a single time. This chain joins TRBV11-2 and TRBJ2-2, with a weak D call TRBD2 (7 bases). The V end was cut by 5 bases, the J end by 2 bases, with 21 bases between. The CDR3 is 18 residues long. CDR1 is SGHAT and CDR2 is FQNNGV in the germline V gene. This CDR3 is CASSLTWKRGQNTGELFF. In DNA form, the CDR3 reads TGTGCCAGCAGCCTTACTTGGAAGCGGGGACAAAACACCGGGGAGCTGTTTTTT.

The gene calls are TRBV7-3 and TRBJ2-3; D remains ambiguous. The CDR3 totals 13 residues. The V end lost 4 bases, the J end lost 4 bases, and 9 bases lay between the germline ends. Germline loops: CDR1 SGHTA, CDR2 FQGTGA. CDR3 amino acids: CASSSAGSDTQYF. CDR3 nucleotides: TGTGCCAGCAGCTCCGCAGGATCAGATACGCAGTATTTT.

This clone was recorded once. This rearrangement joins TRBV4-1 to TRBJ1-2; tentative D call: TRBD1 (6 bases). Germline loops: CDR1 MGHRA, CDR2 YSYEKL. This CDR3 has 15 amino acids. Trimming left V 3 bases short and J 7 bases short, with 18 bases between. CDR3 sequence reads: CASSQVDRSLGGYTF. The CDR3 nucleotides are TGCGCCAGCAGCCAGGTTGACAGGAGCCTCGGTGGCTACACCTTC.

The rearrangement uses TRBV29-1 and TRBJ2-2, with 8 bases identical to TRBD1. J was trimmed by 6 bases and V by 5 bases; bases with no gene match: 8. The germline gives CDR1 SQVTM, CDR2 ANQGSEA. The CDR3 runs 14 residues. In nucleotides, the CDR3 is TGCAGCGTTTCCGACAGGGGCGCCTCCGGGGAGCTGTTTTTT. Its protein product is CSVSDRGASGELFF.

For the CDR3, the DNA is TGTGCCAGCAGTTACTCAGGGACACAACAAGAGACCCAGTACTTC. Its protein product is CASSYSGTQQETQYF. The V call is TRBV6-5, the J call TRBJ2-5; tentative D call: TRBD1 (6 bases). Looked up from germline, CDR1 is MNHEY and CDR2 is SVGAGI. Between the trimmed V and J ends, which lost 0 bases and 2 bases, there was a span of 10 bases. The CDR3 contains 15 residues.

The chain uses TRBV28 and TRBJ2-1; 8 nucleotides line up with TRBD2. Germline values: CDR1 MDHEN, CDR2 SYDVKM. The CDR3 totals 15 residues. Trimming at V came to 2 bases and at J to 2 bases, leaving 2 bases not matched to a gene. CDR3 DNA: TGTGCCAGCAGTTTAGGACTAGCCCCCTACAATGAGCAGTTCTTC. As protein: CASSLGLAPYNEQFF.

The chain combines TRBV5-1 with TRBJ2-1, with 7 bases that match TRBD1. Trimming cost V 0 bases and J 2 bases; bases outside gene matches: 2. The CDR3 sequence is 15 residues long. CDR1 is SGHRS and CDR2 is YFSETQ in the germline V gene. The CDR3 loop is CASSLAGTAYNEQFF. CDR3 nucleotide sequence: TGCGCCAGCAGCTTGGCGGGGACAGCCTACAATGAGCAGTTCTTC. Looking up the rest from reference TRBV5-1 and TRBJ2-1 gives the full variable domain: KAGVTQTPRYLIKTRGQQVTLSCSPISGHRSVSWYQQTPGQGLQFLFEYFSETQRNKGNFPGRFSGRQFSNSRSEMNVSTLELGDSALYLCASSLAGTAYNEQFFGPGTRLTVL.

This chain uses TRBV9 with TRBJ2-7, with TRBD1 matching over 7 bases. The V segment lost 4 bases and the J segment 3 bases; nucleotides outside the gene matches: 10. The CDR3 sequence is 15 residues long. The germline gives CDR1 SGDLS, CDR2 YYNGEE. CDR3: CASSPSEGGLYEQYF. CDR3 sequence (DNA): TGTGCCAGCAGCCCATCGGAAGGGGGCCTCTACGAGCAGTACTTC.

J is TRBJ1-4 and V is TRBV5-1, with 8 bases matching TRBD1. Germline assignment: CDR1 SGHRS and CDR2 YFSETQ. J gave up 8 bases and V 5 bases, and 5 bases lay outside the gene matches. The CDR3 loop spans 13 amino acids. CDR3 amino acids: CASRDRVGEKLFF. DNA for the CDR3: TGCGCCAGCAGGGACAGGGTGGGCGAAAAACTGTTTTTT.

This chain joins TRBV14 and TRBJ1-1, with D possibly TRBD1 on 6 matching bases. CDR3 length: 15 amino acids. Germline lookup yields CDR1 SGHDN and CDR2 FVKESK. The germline V and J ends were trimmed by 4 bases and 0 bases, with 12 bases remaining between them. CDR3 in DNA: TGTGCCAGCAGCCGCGGACAGCTCCTGAACACTGAAGCTTTCTTT. Its protein is CASSRGQLLNTEAFF.

The chain employs TRBV9 and TRBJ2-1, with TRBD2 matching over 12 bases. The ends lost 4 bases at V and 1 base at J; junction bases unmatched: 6. CDR3 length: 17 residues. The germline V gene has CDR1 SGDLS and CDR2 YYNGEE. The CDR3 reads CASSLAGLAGSYNEQFF. CDR3 nucleotides: TGTGCCAGCAGCCTCGCCGGACTAGCGGGGTCCTACAATGAGCAGTTCTTC.

The genes are TRBV6-5 and TRBJ2-1, with 9 bases fitting TRBD1. This CDR3 region has 15 residues. V lost 4 bases to trimming and J lost 0 bases; unmatched junction nucleotides: 1. Germline CDR1 and CDR2: MNHEY and SVGAGI. CDR3 DNA sequence: TGTGCCAGCAGTTCGGGACAGGGCTCCTACAATGAGCAGTTCTTC. Its protein product is CASSSGQGSYNEQFF.

The rearrangement links TRBV5-8 to TRBJ1-2; TRBD1 agrees at 7 bases. Looked up from germline, CDR1 is SGHTS and CDR2 is YDEGEE. The CDR3 is 14 residues long. The J segment lost 2 bases and the V segment lost 5 bases, leaving 6 bases of the junction unmatched. The CDR3 region has the DNA TGTGCCAGCAGTTGGGACAGATCCAACTATGGCTACACCTTC. Translation: CASSWDRSNYGYTF.

This chain links TRBV5-1 with TRBJ2-7; 7 nucleotides align to TRBD1. The V gene's germline CDR1 is SGHRS and CDR2 YFSETQ. The CDR3 sequence is 14 residues long. V was clipped by 2 bases and J by 2 bases; unmatched bases: 4. CDR3 loop: CASSLRQGAYEQYF. CDR3 nucleotide sequence: TGCGCCAGCAGCTTAAGACAGGGTGCCTACGAGCAGTACTTC.

The chain recombines TRBV10-3 with TRBJ1-1; 9 bases map to TRBD1. CDR1 and CDR2 (germline): ENHRY, SYGVKD. V was pared by 10 bases and J by 0 bases, with 9 bases of the junction left unmatched. This CDR3 is built from 15 residues. The CDR3 nucleotides are TGTGCCACCAACCGGGACAGGGATGTGAACACTGAAGCTTTCTTT. Translation gives CATNRDRDVNTEAFF.

This chain uses TRBV11-2 with TRBJ1-2, with TRBD1 matching over 10 bases. Germline V gives CDR1 SGHAT, CDR2 FQNNGV. Losses at the gene ends were 1 base for V and 6 bases for J; bases not matched to a gene: 2. The CDR3 is 14 amino acids. CDR3 residues: CASSLGGQGNGYTF. The CDR3 region has the DNA TGTGCCAGCAGCTTAGGGGGACAGGGGAATGGCTACACCTTC.

The chain combines TRBV28 with TRBJ2-1; the match to TRBD2 covers 7 bases. The CDR3 runs 16 residues. V trimming: 7 bases; J trimming: 7 bases; junction bases outside the gene matches: 16. The germline V gene has CDR1 MDHEN and CDR2 SYDVKM. As DNA, the CDR3 is TGTGCCAGCATTACCAGCGGGATCTCTCCTCGGAATGAGCAGTTCTTC. Protein sequence: CASITSGISPRNEQFF.

The chain carries TRBV5-1 and TRBJ1-2; D may be TRBD1 (5 bases). CDR3 size: 14 residues. Germline CDR1 and CDR2: SGHRS and YFSETQ. The V end was cut by 3 bases, the J end by 6 bases, with 15 bases between. Here the CDR3 reads CASSSQGPIDGYTF. DNA of the CDR3: TGCGCCAGCAGCTCCCAGGGCCCCATTGATGGCTACACCTTC.

This chain joins TRBV6-1 and TRBJ2-2; tentatively, D is TRBD1 (6 bases). Germline assignment: CDR1 MNHNS and CDR2 SASEGT. V dropped 7 bases and J dropped 5 bases, with 11 bases sitting between them. The CDR3 is 13 residues long. For the CDR3, the DNA is TGTGCCAGCAATGGACAGACAACCGGGGAGCTGTTTTTT. This sequence encodes CASNGQTTGELFF.

A few counts support this clone. This chain joins TRBV5-1 and TRBJ2-7; 8 bases agree with TRBD1. V dropped 4 bases and J dropped 9; count of bases not matched to a gene: 6. CDR3 length: 12 amino acids. Germline assignment: CDR1 SGHRS and CDR2 YFSETQ. The CDR3 region is CASSQTGVRQYF. In nucleotides, the CDR3 is TGCGCCAGCAGCCAGACAGGGGTAAGGCAGTACTTC.

The table lists this clone with a few counts. The V and J genes are TRBV30 and TRBJ2-7; 11 nucleotides line up with TRBD2. Germline V lookup: CDR1 GTSNPN, CDR2 SVGIG (reference sequence). Trimming at V came to 3 bases and at J to 4 bases, leaving 5 bases not matched to a gene. The length of the CDR3 is 14 residues. The CDR3 region has the DNA TGTGCCTGGAGCTCTAGCGGGGGGTCATACGAGCAGTACTTC. This sequence encodes CAWSSSGGSYEQYF. Full variable domain (missing parts from reference TRBV30 and TRBJ2-7): SQTIHQWPATLVQPVGSPLSLECTVEGTSNPNLYWYRQAAGRGLQLLFYSVGIGQISSEVPQNLSASRPQDRQFILSSKKLLLSDSGFYLCAWSSSGGSYEQYFGPGTRLTVT.

CDR3 DNA: TGTGCCAGCAGCAAAGACAGGGTTGCTGAAGCTTTCTTT. This translates into CASSKDRVAEAFF. The J gene is TRBJ1-1, the V gene TRBV7-9; TRBD1 matches at 7 bases. CDR3 length equals 13 residues. In germline, CDR1 is SEHNR, CDR2 FQNEAQ (reference sequence). The V segment lost 5 bases and the J segment 6 bases; nucleotides outside the gene matches: 6. Complete variable domain (other parts from reference TRBV7-9 and TRBJ1-1): DTGVSQNPRHKITKRGQNVTFRCDPISEHNRLYWYRQTLGQGPEFLTYFQNEAQLEKSRLLSDRFSAERPKGSFSTLEIQRTEQGDSAMYLCASSKDRVAEAFFGQGTRLTVV.